Following are 11 T cell receptor beta chains from one sample sequenced in a study of blood T cell repertoires in COVID-19. Profiled with immunoSEQ multiplex PCR; TCRdb holds only in-frame clones, not every one. Of 90,000 or so clones listed, roughly 85% are singletons. The sample consisted of peripheral blood. These receptor sequences come from a woman aged 60-75 years with COVID-19, enrolled during active disease.

This clone was seen only a few times. The chain recombines TRBV19 with TRBJ1-5; no definite D call. Germline CDR1 and CDR2: LNHDA and SQIVND (reference sequence). The CDR3 length is 14 residues. V was pared by 9 bases and J by 3 bases, with 15 bases between. CDR3 coding DNA: TGTGCCAGCTCGAGACCGACTGACAATCAGCCCCAGCATTTT. Its translation is CASSRPTDNQPQHF.

The chain has TRBV12-1 and TRBJ1-3; the table's D call TRBD1 went unverified against the DNA. TRBV12-1 is a recognized pseudogene. This CDR3 comprises 16 residues. The CDR3 is CASRLKGIYSGNTIYF. CDR3 in DNA: TGTGCCAGCAGACTAAAGGGGATCTACTCTGGAAACACCATATATTTT.

The chain employs TRBV25-1 and TRBJ1-2; perhaps TRBD1 as D (5 bases). The ends were cut back, 4 bases at V and 9 bases at J, with 12 bases in the middle. CDR1 is MGHDK and CDR2 is SYGVNS in the germline V gene. The CDR3 is 12 amino acids. CDR3: CASSGTTLSYTF. CDR3 coding DNA: TGTGCCAGCAGTGGGACAACTCTAAGCTACACCTTC.

This chain links TRBV6-2 or TRBV6-3 with TRBJ1-6, with D possibly being TRBD1 (5 bases). With 2 bases removed from V and 7 bases from J, the gap between germline ends came to 9 bases. There are 14 residues in the CDR3. Per the germline V gene, CDR1 is MNHEY and CDR2 is SVGEGT. For the CDR3, the DNA is TGTGCCAGCAGTTACAATCGGGGGAATTCACCCCTCCACTTT. Its translation: CASSYNRGNSPLHF.

The chain recombines TRBV27 with TRBJ2-5; 8 positions agree with TRBD2. The V gene end was trimmed by 5 bases and the J gene end by 5 bases; junction bases not matched to a gene: 10. The CDR3 totals 15 residues. Germline V CDR1 and CDR2: MNHEY, SMNVEV (reference sequence). The CDR3 region is CASSHAGGSRETQYF. The CDR3 DNA sequence: TGTGCCAGCAGTCACGCGGGAGGATCACGGGAGACCCAGTACTTC.

This clone was recorded only once. V gene TRBV4-2 combines with J gene TRBJ1-5; D is undetermined. Germline lookup yields CDR1 LGHNA and CDR2 YNFKEQ. The CDR3 is 13 amino acids. Trimming removed 1 base at V and 6 bases at J, with 7 bases between. The DNA for the CDR3 is TGTGCCAGCAGCCAAGGGACTCCTCAGCCCCAGCATTTT. It yields the protein CASSQGTPQPQHF.

This chain uses TRBV9 with TRBJ1-4; TRBD1 agrees at 8 bases. The CDR3 has 14 residues. Germline V gene lookup returns CDR1 SGDLS and CDR2 YYNGEE. Trimming removed 3 bases from V and 3 bases from J; junction bases left unmatched: 1. CDR3 DNA sequence: TGTGCCAGCAGCGGGGGACAGGCTAATGAAAAACTGTTTTTT. It specifies CASSGGQANEKLFF.

The gene calls are TRBV7-9 and TRBJ2-7; 10 nucleotides agree with TRBD1. CDR3 length: 14 amino acids. The germline gives CDR1 SEHNR, CDR2 FQNEAQ (reference sequence). Trimming removed 4 bases from V and 3 bases from J; junction bases left unmatched: 3. CDR3 protein: CASSSGTGDYEQYF. The CDR3 DNA sequence: TGTGCCAGCAGCTCCGGGACAGGGGACTACGAGCAGTACTTC.

The genes are TRBV5-6 and TRBJ2-3; D is uncertain. Trimming shortened V by 4 bases and J by 7 bases, and 22 bases separated the two germline ends. The CDR3 extends over 16 amino acids. CDR1 and CDR2 from the germline V gene are SGHDT and YYEEEE. The DNA for the CDR3 is TGTGCCAGCAGCCCCGCCGGGTCCACCCTGCCCCATACGCAGTATTTT. Protein product: CASSPAGSTLPHTQYF.

This clone was seen only a few times. V gene TRBV27 combines with J gene TRBJ1-1; D gene uncertain. The CDR3 runs 15 residues. Germline V CDR1 and CDR2: MNHEY, SMNVEV (reference sequence). The germline V and J ends were trimmed by 2 bases and 0 bases, with 10 bases remaining between them. This CDR3 reads CASSLEAEMNTEAFF. The CDR3 nucleotides are TGTGCCAGCAGTTTAGAGGCCGAAATGAACACTGAAGCTTTCTTT.

The chain combines TRBV7-2 with TRBJ2-1, with a tentative D call TRBD2 (6 bases). V lost 0 bases and J 2 bases, leaving 8 bases between the germline ends. This CDR3 has 15 residues. From germline, CDR1 is SGHTA and CDR2 FQGNSA. The CDR3 nucleotides are TGTGCCAGCAGCTTAGCGGGACTGACCTACAATGAGCAGTTCTTC. It specifies CASSLAGLTYNEQFF.